The 12 T cell receptor beta chains below all came from one sample that was sequenced in a study of T cell repertoires in ileal Crohn's disease. Profiling relied on immunoSEQ multiplex PCR, and the TCRdb table lists in-frame clones only, not all of them. Seen here are 15,000 to 20,000 clones, around two thirds observed once, and the top ten hold under 6%. The specimen sequenced was ileal tissue. The receptors shown here come from an adult with Crohn's disease.

The chain links TRBV30 to TRBJ1-6; 7 bases match TRBD1. V lost 1 base and J lost 5; bases outside the gene matches: 2. The CDR3 consists of 14 residues. CDR1 is GTSNPN and CDR2 is SVGIG in the germline V gene (reference sequence). The CDR3 here is CAWSAGGHNSPLHF. As DNA, the CDR3 is TGTGCCTGGAGTGCAGGGGGTCATAATTCACCCCTCCACTTT.

V gene TRBV5-5 combines with J gene TRBJ1-2, with 10 bases aligning to TRBD1. CDR3 length: 16 residues. J gave up 2 bases and V 7 bases, and 11 bases lay outside the gene matches. Germline CDR1 and CDR2: SGHKS and YYEKEE (reference sequence). The CDR3 nucleotides are TGTGCCAGCCGATCCAGACAGGGGGCGCTGAACTATGGCTACACCTTC. It is translated as CASRSRQGALNYGYTF.

By share, this clone ranks as medium-sized. V is TRBV2 and J is TRBJ1-1; the D gene is possibly TRBD1 (5 bases). This CDR3 region has 15 residues. The ends were cut back, 7 bases at V and 3 bases at J, with 18 bases in the middle. CDR1 and CDR2 (germline): SNHLY, FYNNEI. The CDR3: CASTPDGTRDTEAFF. DNA of the CDR3: TGTGCCAGCACTCCAGACGGGACTCGGGACACTGAAGCTTTCTTT.

The chain employs TRBV4-2 and TRBJ1-5; D is uncertain. Germline lookup yields CDR1 LGHNA and CDR2 YNFKEQ. V lost 0 bases to trimming and J lost 2 bases, with 8 bases between them. This CDR3 comprises 15 residues. CDR3 nucleotides: TGTGCCAGCAGCCAAGATCCTCAGGGCAATCAGCCCCAGCATTTT. Protein product: CASSQDPQGNQPQHF.

The chain is built from TRBV25-1 and TRBJ2-7; 8 nucleotides agree with TRBD2. The CDR3 totals 14 residues. The V gene's germline CDR1 is MGHDK and CDR2 SYGVNS. With 4 bases clipped from V and 6 bases from J, the junction kept 8 bases outside the gene matches. In nucleotides, the CDR3 is TGTGCCAGCAGTGCTCCGGGGGGGCCGGGCGAGCAGTACTTC. Protein: CASSAPGGPGEQYF.

The chain recombines TRBV29-1 with TRBJ2-1; weak D call: TRBD2 (6 bases). CDR1 and CDR2 (germline): SQVTM, ANQGSEA. The CDR3 contains 13 residues. With 1 base removed from V and 4 bases from J, the gap between germline ends came to 8 bases. The CDR3 protein is CSVEVGGYNEQFF. The CDR3 bases are TGCAGCGTTGAAGTGGGGGGATACAATGAGCAGTTCTTC.

The rearrangement links TRBV14 to TRBJ2-5; 12 nucleotides match TRBD2. This CDR3 spans 15 amino acids. V shed 4 bases, J shed 4 bases, and the junction held 4 bases outside the gene matches. From germline, CDR1 is SGHDN and CDR2 FVKESK. The CDR3 spells CASSLRLAGVETQYF. The DNA for the CDR3 is TGTGCCAGCAGCCTTCGACTAGCGGGAGTAGAGACCCAGTACTTC.

V gene TRBV6-5 combines with J gene TRBJ2-3; tentative D call: TRBD1 (6 bases). The CDR3 consists of 13 residues. Germline V lookup: CDR1 MNHEY, CDR2 SVGAGI. V shed 5 bases and J shed 4 bases, with 10 bases lying between them. CDR3 residues: CASSVRGSDTQYF. The CDR3 coding sequence is TGTGCCAGCAGTGTAAGGGGGTCAGATACGCAGTATTTT.

A few counts support this clone. The gene calls are TRBV4-2 and TRBJ1-5, with 9 bases matching TRBD1. This CDR3 is 15 amino acids long. The ends lost 0 bases at V and 7 bases at J; junction bases unmatched: 4. CDR1 is LGHNA, CDR2 YNFKEQ, per germline. The CDR3 region has the DNA TGTGCCAGCAGCCAAGATAGGGACAGGGTACAGCCCCAGCATTTT. This codes for CASSQDRDRVQPQHF.

The chain is built from TRBV6-1 and TRBJ1-1; D call uncertain. CDR3 length equals 13 residues. V lost 7 bases, J lost 1 base, and 10 bases lay in between. Germline-derived CDR1 and CDR2 are MNHNS and SASEGT. CDR3 in amino acids: CASMKGENTEAFF. As DNA, the CDR3 is TGTGCCAGCATGAAGGGAGAGAACACTGAAGCTTTCTTT.

This clone was recorded once. The rearrangement joins TRBV7-9 to TRBJ1-1; D is possibly TRBD1 (6 bases). Germline V gene lookup returns CDR1 SEHNR and CDR2 FQNEAQ (reference sequence). V was pared by 1 base and J by 7 bases, with 10 bases between. The CDR3 length is 13 residues. CDR3 coding DNA: TGTGCCAGCAGCTTAGGTGGGGGCGTTGAAGCTTTCTTT. Protein product: CASSLGGGVEAFF.

This clone was observed a few times. The rearrangement uses TRBV6-4 and TRBJ2-1; D not certain. The ends were cut back, 0 bases at V and 8 bases at J, with 8 bases in the middle. Germline loops: CDR1 MRHNA, CDR2 SNTAGT. This CDR3 contains 13 residues. Written as DNA, the CDR3 is TGTGCCAGCAGTGACTCAGCAACGGATGAGCAGTTCTTC. Its translation: CASSDSATDEQFF.